Sequencing of this T cell receptor beta chain was carried out in a study of T-cell memory formation after mild COVID-19. Study details: Clusters were largely donor specific.

A remark on this clonotype: Its antigen is undetermined.

The germline V gene has CDR1 MNHEY and CDR2 SMNVEV (reference sequence). The V and J ends lost 5 bases and 6 bases, in that order; junction bases with no gene match: 5. CDR3 size: 14 residues. Study-wide results and limits: A subset of responding clones appeared in pre-infection memory, suggesting cross-reactive memory joined. CD4/CD8 balance characterized clones contracting day 15 to 85, and CD4+ skew characterized later expanders.

TCRdb redid the calling of the 5' RACE reads with MiXCR, one entry per CDR3 protein. This sample has around 370,000 distinct CDR3 sequences; around 21% occur once, and the top ten carry around an eighth. This sequence joins TRBV27 and TRBJ1-1; 11 nucleotides align to TRBD1. The sequencing input was PBMCs or a T cell subset sorted from them (not recorded which). The sequence was collected from an adult woman who had mild COVID-19 (a few samples of this study predate the infection). Cell type and time point are not known. The CDR3 loop reads CASSADRGQAEAFF. The DNA for the CDR3 is TGTGCCAGCAGTGCGGACAGGGGGCAAGCTGAAGCTTTCTTT.